Below are 14 T cell receptor beta chains sequenced from a single sample in a study of T cell responses to AZD1222 COVID-19 vaccine. Clones were sequenced by immunoSEQ multiplex PCR, and TCRdb holds only the in-frame ones, with some missing. The repertoire holds tens of thousands of clones, approximately 83% seen once, with about 1.3% in the top ten. The specimen was peripheral blood, collected 28 days after the second AZD1222 dose. These receptors were taken from an adult who received the AZD1222 COVID-19 vaccine.

J is TRBJ1-5 and V is TRBV6-2 or TRBV6-3; D uncertain. Trimming removed 5 bases from V and 2 bases from J, with 7 bases in between. CDR1 MNHEY and CDR2 SVGEGT come from the germline V gene. This CDR3 spans 13 amino acids. The CDR3 nucleotides are TGTGCCAGCAGTCCCCCCGGCAATCAGCCCCAGCATTTT. It yields the protein CASSPPGNQPQHF.

CDR3 sequence (DNA): TGCAGTGCTAGCAGGGGCGAGCAGTACTTC. This encodes CSASRGEQYF. This chain joins TRBV20-1 and TRBJ2-7, with TRBD1 as a possible D gene (6 bases). This CDR3 has 10 residues. Germline CDR1 and CDR2: DFQATT and SNEGSKA (reference sequence). Deletions cut 3 bases from V and 6 bases from J, with 6 bases between.

V usage is TRBV4-1 and J usage is TRBJ1-1, with D uncertain. This CDR3 region has 15 residues. V shed 2 bases and J shed 1 base, with 11 bases lying between them. In germline, CDR1 is MGHRA, CDR2 YSYEKL. Here the CDR3 DNA reads TGCGCCAGCAGCCAAAGGATTTTTCCGAACACTGAAGCTTTCTTT. This codes for CASSQRIFPNTEAFF.

This clone has a handful of counts. The gene calls are TRBV15 and TRBJ2-2; no firm D call. Germline V gene lookup returns CDR1 LNHNV and CDR2 YYDKDF (reference sequence). The CDR3 has 14 residues. V was cut by 1 base and J by 6 bases, with 9 bases left in between. The CDR3, as DNA: TGTGCCACCAGCAGAGTAGGAGACTCCGGGGAGCTGTTTTTT. Its translation: CATSRVGDSGELFF. Complete variable domain (other parts from reference TRBV15 and TRBJ2-2): DAMVIQNPRYQVTQFGKPVTLSCSQTLNHNVMYWYQQKSSQAPKLLFHYYDKDFNNEADTPDNFQSRRPNTSFCFLDIRSPGLGDTAMYLCATSRVGDSGELFFGEGSRLTVL.

The V call is TRBV4-2, the J call TRBJ1-6; 8 positions agree with TRBD1. The CDR3 is made up of 15 amino acids. V gave up 0 bases and J gave up 9 bases; unmatched junction bases: 4. Germline CDR1 and CDR2: LGHNA and YNFKEQ. The CDR3: CASSQENTGGSPLHF. The DNA of the CDR3 is TGTGCCAGCAGCCAAGAGAATACAGGGGGTTCACCCCTCCACTTT.

This clone turned up a few times. This chain links TRBV4-1 with TRBJ1-2; D gene ambiguous. Germline values: CDR1 MGHRA, CDR2 YSYEKL. The length of the CDR3 is 14 residues. Trimming took 5 bases from V and 4 from J, leaving 14 bases between them. The CDR3 region is CASSEIPGIYGYTF. The CDR3 DNA reads TGCGCCAGCAGCGAGATCCCCGGGATCTATGGCTACACCTTC.

J is TRBJ2-5 and V is TRBV25-1, with D possibly being TRBD1 (6 bases). The CDR3 is 14 amino acids. Germline CDR1 MGHDK, CDR2 SYGVNS. Trimming left V 7 bases short and J 5 bases short, with 17 bases between. The CDR3 nucleotides are TGTGCCAGCATGGGGGCCGCAGGGTCGGAGACCCAGTACTTC. This codes for CASMGAAGSETQYF.

This rearrangement joins TRBV5-4 to TRBJ1-2; perhaps TRBD1 as D (5 bases). V gave up 0 bases and J gave up 5 bases, with 14 bases separating them. The germline V gene encodes CDR1 SGHNT and CDR2 YYREEE (reference sequence). This CDR3 region has 15 residues. This CDR3 reads CASSLGAGGEYGYTF. CDR3 in DNA: TGTGCCAGCAGCTTGGGGGCCGGGGGGGAGTATGGCTACACCTTC.

The chain is built from TRBV27 and TRBJ2-1, with a possible D match to TRBD2 (6 bases). CDR3 length equals 14 residues. V lost 6 bases and J lost 4, with 13 bases in between. The germline CDR1 and CDR2 sequences are MNHEY and SMNVEV (reference sequence). CDR3 sequence (DNA): TGTGCCAGCAGCCCCGGGGGTTCGTACAATGAGCAGTTCTTC. Translation: CASSPGGSYNEQFF.

The CDR3 protein is CASSQASGENTEAFF. The DNA of the CDR3 is TGTGCCAGCAGCCAAGCTTCCGGCGAGAACACTGAAGCTTTCTTT. J is TRBJ1-1 and V is TRBV4-2, with D hard to call. V shed 1 base and J shed 1 base, with 10 bases lying between them. Germline lookup yields CDR1 LGHNA and CDR2 YNFKEQ. The CDR3 spans 15 residues.

This clone was detected once. J is TRBJ2-5 and V is TRBV7-8; weak D call: TRBD2 (6 bases). The germline V gene encodes CDR1 SGHVS and CDR2 FQNEAQ. The CDR3 is 15 residues long. Trimming stripped 0 bases from V and 1 base from J, with 9 bases between. CDR3 DNA sequence: TGTGCCAGCAGCTTAGCGCGGGGTGCCCAAGAGACCCAGTACTTC. Protein product: CASSLARGAQETQYF.

The CDR3 region has the DNA TGTGCAAGTCGGCCGTGGGCAGCCCTCTCTGGAAACACCATATATTTT. Translation gives CASRPWAALSGNTIYF. This chain connects TRBV12-2 to TRBJ1-3; the DNA was not used to check the table's D call, TRBD1. TRBV12-2 is recorded as a pseudogene. The CDR3 is made up of 16 amino acids.

The chain uses TRBV30 and TRBJ1-1, with a weak D call TRBD1 (5 bases). V shed 2 bases and J shed 0 bases, with 13 bases lying between them. Germline values: CDR1 GTSNPN, CDR2 SVGIG (reference sequence). This CDR3 region has 15 residues. The CDR3 sequence: CAWSIAGLMNTEAFF. In DNA form, the CDR3 reads TGTGCCTGGAGTATAGCGGGACTTATGAACACTGAAGCTTTCTTT. The entire variable domain, with the rest obtained from reference TRBV30 and TRBJ1-1, is as follows: SQTIHQWPATLVQPVGSPLSLECTVEGTSNPNLYWYRQAAGRGLQLLFYSVGIGQISSEVPQNLSASRPQDRQFILSSKKLLLSDSGFYLCAWSIAGLMNTEAFFGQGTRLTVV.

This clone was counted between two and nine times. In nucleotides, the CDR3 is TGTGCCAGCAGTGAAGCGTCCGGGGGGCCGAATCAGCCCCAGCATTTT. It codes for CASSEASGGPNQPQHF. The V call is TRBV6-1, the J call TRBJ1-5; perhaps TRBD1 as D (6 bases). Germline CDR1 is MNHNS and CDR2 is SASEGT. Trimming left V 0 bases short and J 4 bases short, with 13 bases between. The CDR3 has 16 amino acids.